A selection of T cell receptor beta chains follows, all from one sample in a study of T cell responses to AZD1222 COVID-19 vaccine. Data came from immunoSEQ multiplex PCR; TCRdb stores just in-frame clones and leaves some out. The sample holds about 130,000 clones, around 87% seen once. Material: peripheral blood, obtained on day 0 of AZD1222 vaccination. All receptors derive from an adult in good health. Each CDR3 is given with its conserved first and last residue. A D gene is named only where the DNA matches it firmly. Some rows mark clone size as missing; the rest say once, few, many or name a class of expanded clone.

cdr3_length,v_call,clone_size,d_call,j_call,cdr3_aa,cdr3_nt
14,TRBV19,.,TRBD1,TRBJ2-5,CASSMGQEIETQYF,TGTGCCAGTAGTATGGGACAGGAGATAGAGACCCAGTACTTC
15,TRBV24-1,.,.,TRBJ2-2,CATQDGGLGTGELFF,TGTGCCACCCAGGACGGGGGCCTAGGCACCGGGGAGCTGTTTTTT
15,TRBV5-5,once,.,TRBJ1-5,CASSLARGGNQPQHF,TGTGCCAGCAGCCTTGCCAGGGGAGGCAATCAGCCCCAGCATTTT
15,TRBV10-3,.,TRBD2,TRBJ2-3,CAIKSQRGDVGTQYF,TGTGCCATTAAGTCTCAGCGGGGTGACGTGGGTACGCAGTATTTT
13,TRBV6-5,.,TRBD1,TRBJ2-5,CASSFRDRKTQYF,TGTGCCAGCAGTTTCAGGGACAGGAAGACCCAGTACTTC
13,TRBV28,.,.,TRBJ1-2,CASSFDSQRGYTF,TGTGCCAGCAGTTTTGATTCCCAGAGGGGCTACACCTTC
14,TRBV28,.,TRBD1,TRBJ1-6,CASSFHRGNSPLHF,TGTGCCAGCAGTTTCCACAGGGGGAATTCACCCCTCCACTTT
14,TRBV4-3,.,.,TRBJ2-5,CASSQAESPETQYF,TGCGCCAGCAGCCAAGCCGAAAGCCCAGAGACCCAGTACTTC
14,TRBV25-1,.,.,TRBJ2-7,CASSESIKNYEQYF,TGTGCCAGCAGTGAATCGATAAAAAATTACGAGCAGTACTTC
14,TRBV10-3,.,.,TRBJ2-7,CAISGQGPGNEQYF,TGTGCCATCAGTGGGCAGGGGCCGGGGAACGAGCAGTACTTC
15,TRBV28,.,.,TRBJ1-6,CASNIGGGANSPLHF,TGTGCCAGCAATATAGGTGGGGGCGCTAATTCACCCCTCCACTTT
12,TRBV5-6,.,.,TRBJ2-3,CASSPRGFGQYF,TGTGCCAGCAGCCCCAGGGGTTTTGGGCAGTATTTT
17,TRBV28,.,.,TRBJ2-2,CASSFYGRGSNTGELFF,TGTGCCAGCAGTTTTTATGGGCGGGGCTCTAACACCGGGGAGCTGTTTTTT